This TCR beta chain is from a study of yellow fever vaccine responses in identical twins (dated by TCRdb to the late 2010s). About the study as a whole: In the study, vaccine-responding T cell clones were precisely tracked in identical twins. The paper's findings and limits, for the study overall: The T cell response to vaccination in identical twins was reported by the authors to appear partly convergent and partly personalized.

Comment on this clonotype: The specificity of this receptor is unknown. No base qualities exist here, and no much larger clone lies one base off it.

The CDR3, from cysteine to phenylalanine, totals 12 residues. Only CDR3 DNA remains: 36 bases, in frame from the first base. Trimming at the junction amounts to 4 bases on V and 7 bases on J, and the germline ends lie 10 bases apart. CDR1 and CDR2 were assigned from the germline V gene (reference sequence) as LNHNV and YYDKDF. Preparation of the library involved RT-PCR. TCRdb lists the instrument as Illumina HiSeq 2500. Using fastp trimming at Q25 and MiXCR clonotype assembly, TCRdb reanalyzed the public sequencing data and kept in-frame beta chains. One record per CDR3 amino acid sequence lists the most common genes and DNA. The sample table holds 4,000 to 5,000 distinct CDR3 sequences, of which approximately 85% were seen once. Together, the top ten hold under 2.5% of the sample.

The sequence came from a woman aged 18-29 years who received the yellow fever vaccine. Donor details come from another sample of the same person, matched by shared clones. The rearranged segments are TRBV15 and TRBJ1-1; possibly the D gene is TRBD1, per 6 matching bases. The sequences come from T cells from blood (PBMCs), unsorted or a sorted subset (not recorded which), collected before or after yellow fever vaccination (not recorded which). CDR3 reads: CATSTGDDEAFF. Read as DNA, the sequence is TGTGCCACCAGCACAGGGGACGATGAAGCTTTCTTT.